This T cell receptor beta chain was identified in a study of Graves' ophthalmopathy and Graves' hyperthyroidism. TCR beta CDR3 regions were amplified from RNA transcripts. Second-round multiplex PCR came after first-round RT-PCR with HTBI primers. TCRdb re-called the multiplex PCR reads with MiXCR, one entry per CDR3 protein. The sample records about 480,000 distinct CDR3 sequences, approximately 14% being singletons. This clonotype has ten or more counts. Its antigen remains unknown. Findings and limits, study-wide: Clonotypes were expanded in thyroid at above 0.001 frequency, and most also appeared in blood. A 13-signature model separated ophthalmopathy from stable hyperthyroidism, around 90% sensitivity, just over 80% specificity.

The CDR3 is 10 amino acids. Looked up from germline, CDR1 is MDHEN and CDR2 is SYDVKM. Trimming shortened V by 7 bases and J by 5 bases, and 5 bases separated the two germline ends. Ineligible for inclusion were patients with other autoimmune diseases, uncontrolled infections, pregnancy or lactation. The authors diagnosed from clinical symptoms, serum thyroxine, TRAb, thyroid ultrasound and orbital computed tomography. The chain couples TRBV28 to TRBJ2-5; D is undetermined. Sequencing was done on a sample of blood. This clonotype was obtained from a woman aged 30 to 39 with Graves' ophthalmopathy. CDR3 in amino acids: CASKRETQYF. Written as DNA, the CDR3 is TGTGCCAGCAAAAGGGAGACCCAGTACTTC.